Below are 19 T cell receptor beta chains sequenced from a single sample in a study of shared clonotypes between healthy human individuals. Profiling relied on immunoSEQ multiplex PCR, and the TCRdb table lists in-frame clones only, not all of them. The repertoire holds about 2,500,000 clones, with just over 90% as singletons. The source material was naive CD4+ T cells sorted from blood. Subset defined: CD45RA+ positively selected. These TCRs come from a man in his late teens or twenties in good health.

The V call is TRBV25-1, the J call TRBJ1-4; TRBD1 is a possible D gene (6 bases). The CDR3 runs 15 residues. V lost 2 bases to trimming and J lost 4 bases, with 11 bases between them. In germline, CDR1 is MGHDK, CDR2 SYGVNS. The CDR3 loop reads CASSEGDRRNEKLFF. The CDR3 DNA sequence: TGTGCCAGCAGTGAAGGAGACAGGCGTAATGAAAAACTGTTTTTT. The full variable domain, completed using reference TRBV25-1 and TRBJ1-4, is EADIYQTPRYLVIGTGKKITLECSQTMGHDKMYWYQQDPGMELHLIHYSYGVNSTEKGDLSSESTVSRIRTEHFPLTLESARPSHTSQYLCASSEGDRRNEKLFFGSGTQLSVL.

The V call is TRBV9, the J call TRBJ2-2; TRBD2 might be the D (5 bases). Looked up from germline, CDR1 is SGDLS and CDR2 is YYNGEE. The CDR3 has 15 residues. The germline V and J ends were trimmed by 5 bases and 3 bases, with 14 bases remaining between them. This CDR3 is CASSASIGYTGELFF. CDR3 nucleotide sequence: TGTGCCAGCAGTGCTAGCATTGGGTACACCGGGGAGCTGTTTTTT.

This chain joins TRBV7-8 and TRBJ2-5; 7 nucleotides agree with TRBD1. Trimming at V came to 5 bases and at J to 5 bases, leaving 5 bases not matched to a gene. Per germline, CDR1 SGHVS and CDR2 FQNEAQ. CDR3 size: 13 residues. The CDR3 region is CASSDRVLETQYF. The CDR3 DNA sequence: TGTGCCAGCAGCGACAGGGTCCTGGAGACCCAGTACTTC.

CDR3 nucleotide sequence: TGTGCCTGGAGTTTAGGGTACGAGCAGTACTTC. Translated: CAWSLGYEQYF. The chain couples TRBV30 to TRBJ2-5; no clear D. The J call may be incorrect, as the DNA end agrees better with TRBJ2-7. The germline V gene encodes CDR1 GTSNPN and CDR2 SVGIG (reference sequence). The CDR3 runs 11 residues.

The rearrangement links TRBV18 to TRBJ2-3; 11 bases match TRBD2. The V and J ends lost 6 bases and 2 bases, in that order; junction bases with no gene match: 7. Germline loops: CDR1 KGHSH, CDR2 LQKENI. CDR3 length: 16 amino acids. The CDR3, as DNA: TGTGCCAGCTCTCCCCGACTAGCGGGGCCCACAGATACGCAGTATTTT. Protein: CASSPRLAGPTDTQYF.

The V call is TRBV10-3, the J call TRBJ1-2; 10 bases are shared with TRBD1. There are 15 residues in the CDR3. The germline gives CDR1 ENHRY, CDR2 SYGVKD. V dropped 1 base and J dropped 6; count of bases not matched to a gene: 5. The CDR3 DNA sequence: TGTGCCATCAGTGAGTTTGGGACAGGGGCCGATGGCTACACCTTC. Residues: CAISEFGTGADGYTF.

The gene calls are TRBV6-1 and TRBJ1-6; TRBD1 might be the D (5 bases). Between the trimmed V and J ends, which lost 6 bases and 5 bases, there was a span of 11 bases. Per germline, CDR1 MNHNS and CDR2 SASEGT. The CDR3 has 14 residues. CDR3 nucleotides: TGTGCCAGCAGGAAACAGGTGCATAATTCACCCCTCCACTTT. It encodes CASRKQVHNSPLHF.

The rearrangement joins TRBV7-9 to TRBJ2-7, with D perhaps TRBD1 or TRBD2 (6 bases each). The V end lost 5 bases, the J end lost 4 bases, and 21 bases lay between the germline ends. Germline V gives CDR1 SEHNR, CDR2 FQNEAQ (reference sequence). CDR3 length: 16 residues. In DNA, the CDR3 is TGTGCCAGCAGCGCGGGCGGCGAGACTAGGGGGTACGAGCAGTACTTC. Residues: CASSAGGETRGYEQYF.

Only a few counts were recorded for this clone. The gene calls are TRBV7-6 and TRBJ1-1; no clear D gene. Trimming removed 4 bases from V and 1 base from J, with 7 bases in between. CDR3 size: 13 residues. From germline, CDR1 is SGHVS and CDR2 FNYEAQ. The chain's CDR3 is CASSSDGNTEAFF. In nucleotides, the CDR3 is TGTGCCAGCAGCTCCGACGGGAACACTGAAGCTTTCTTT.

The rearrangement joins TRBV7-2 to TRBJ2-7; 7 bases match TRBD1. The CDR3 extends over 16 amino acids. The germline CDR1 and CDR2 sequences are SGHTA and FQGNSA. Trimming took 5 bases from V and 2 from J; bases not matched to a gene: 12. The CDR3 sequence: CASSKRDRDGPYEQYF. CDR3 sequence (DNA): TGTGCCAGCAGCAAGCGCGACAGGGATGGCCCCTACGAGCAGTACTTC.

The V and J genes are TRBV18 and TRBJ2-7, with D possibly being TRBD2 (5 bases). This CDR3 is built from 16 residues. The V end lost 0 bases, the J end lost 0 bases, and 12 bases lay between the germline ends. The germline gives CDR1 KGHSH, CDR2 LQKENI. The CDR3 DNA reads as TGTGCCAGCTCACCACCCGGACTTTCAAGCTCCTACGAGCAGTACTTC. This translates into CASSPPGLSSSYEQYF.

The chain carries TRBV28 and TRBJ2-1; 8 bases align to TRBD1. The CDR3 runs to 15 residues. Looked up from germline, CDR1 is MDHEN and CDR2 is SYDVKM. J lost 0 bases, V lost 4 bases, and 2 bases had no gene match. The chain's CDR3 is CASSYDRGSYNEQFF. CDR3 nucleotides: TGTGCCAGCAGTTACGACAGGGGCTCCTACAATGAGCAGTTCTTC.

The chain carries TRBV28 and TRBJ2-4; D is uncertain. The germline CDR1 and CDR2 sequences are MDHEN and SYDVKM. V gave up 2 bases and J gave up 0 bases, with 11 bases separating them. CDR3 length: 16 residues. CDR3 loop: CASSLGGSQAKNIQYF. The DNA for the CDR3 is TGTGCCAGCAGTTTAGGTGGCAGTCAAGCCAAAAACATTCAGTACTTC.

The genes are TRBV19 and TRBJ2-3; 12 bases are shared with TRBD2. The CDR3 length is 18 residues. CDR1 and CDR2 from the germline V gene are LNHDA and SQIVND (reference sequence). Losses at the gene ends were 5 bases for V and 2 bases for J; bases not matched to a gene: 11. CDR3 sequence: CASSQRLAGDTFTDTQYF. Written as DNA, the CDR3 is TGTGCCAGTAGTCAACGACTAGCGGGGGATACCTTCACAGATACGCAGTATTTT.

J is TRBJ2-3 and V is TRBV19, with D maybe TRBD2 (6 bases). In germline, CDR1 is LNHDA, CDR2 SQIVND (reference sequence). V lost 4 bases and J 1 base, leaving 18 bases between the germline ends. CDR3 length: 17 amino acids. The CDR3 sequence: CASSTGTARGGTDTQYF. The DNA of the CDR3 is TGTGCCAGTAGTACGGGGACTGCCCGTGGAGGCACAGATACGCAGTATTTT.

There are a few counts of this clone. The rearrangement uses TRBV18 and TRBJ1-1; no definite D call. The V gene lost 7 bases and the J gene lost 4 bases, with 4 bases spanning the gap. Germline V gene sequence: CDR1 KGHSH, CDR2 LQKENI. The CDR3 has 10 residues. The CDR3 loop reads CASLGTEAFF. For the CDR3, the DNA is TGTGCCAGCTTGGGCACTGAAGCTTTCTTT.

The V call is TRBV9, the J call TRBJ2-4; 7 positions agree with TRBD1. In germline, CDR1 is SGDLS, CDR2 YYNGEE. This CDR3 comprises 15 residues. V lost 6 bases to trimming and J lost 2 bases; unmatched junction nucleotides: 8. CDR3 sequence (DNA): TGTGCCAGCACCCGGGACAGACAAACCAAAAACATTCAGTACTTC. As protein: CASTRDRQTKNIQYF. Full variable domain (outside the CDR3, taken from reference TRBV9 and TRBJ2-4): DSGVTQTPKHLITATGQRVTLRCSPRSGDLSVYWYQQSLDQGLQFLIQYYNGEERAKGNILERFSAQQFPDLHSELNLSSLELGDSALYFCASTRDRQTKNIQYFGAGTRLSVL.

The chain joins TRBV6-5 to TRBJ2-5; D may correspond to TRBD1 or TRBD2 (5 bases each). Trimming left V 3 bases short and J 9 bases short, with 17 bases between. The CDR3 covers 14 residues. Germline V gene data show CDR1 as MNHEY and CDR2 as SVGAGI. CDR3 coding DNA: TGTGCCAGCAGTTATTCGGACACTCCCGGGGCCCAGTACTTC. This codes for CASSYSDTPGAQYF.

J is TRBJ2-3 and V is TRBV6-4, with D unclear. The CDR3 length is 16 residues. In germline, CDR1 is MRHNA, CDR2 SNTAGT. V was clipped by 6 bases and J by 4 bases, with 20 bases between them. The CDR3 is CASRVPARSPPDTQYF. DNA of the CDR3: TGTGCCAGCAGGGTACCGGCCCGGTCCCCTCCAGATACGCAGTATTTT.